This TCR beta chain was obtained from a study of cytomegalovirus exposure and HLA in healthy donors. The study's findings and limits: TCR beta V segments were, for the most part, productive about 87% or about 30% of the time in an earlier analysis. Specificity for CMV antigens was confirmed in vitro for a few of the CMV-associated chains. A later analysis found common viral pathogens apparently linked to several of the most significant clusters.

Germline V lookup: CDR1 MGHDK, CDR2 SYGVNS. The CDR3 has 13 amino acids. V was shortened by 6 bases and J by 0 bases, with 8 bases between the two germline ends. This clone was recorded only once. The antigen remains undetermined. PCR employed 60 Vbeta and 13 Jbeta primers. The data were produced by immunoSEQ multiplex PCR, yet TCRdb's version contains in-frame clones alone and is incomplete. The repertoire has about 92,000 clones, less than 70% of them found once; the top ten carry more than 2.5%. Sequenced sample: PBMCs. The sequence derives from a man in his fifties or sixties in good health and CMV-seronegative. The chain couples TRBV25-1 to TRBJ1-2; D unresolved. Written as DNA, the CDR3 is TGTGCCAGCAGCCTCACAGCTAACTATGGCTACACCTTC. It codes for CASSLTANYGYTF.